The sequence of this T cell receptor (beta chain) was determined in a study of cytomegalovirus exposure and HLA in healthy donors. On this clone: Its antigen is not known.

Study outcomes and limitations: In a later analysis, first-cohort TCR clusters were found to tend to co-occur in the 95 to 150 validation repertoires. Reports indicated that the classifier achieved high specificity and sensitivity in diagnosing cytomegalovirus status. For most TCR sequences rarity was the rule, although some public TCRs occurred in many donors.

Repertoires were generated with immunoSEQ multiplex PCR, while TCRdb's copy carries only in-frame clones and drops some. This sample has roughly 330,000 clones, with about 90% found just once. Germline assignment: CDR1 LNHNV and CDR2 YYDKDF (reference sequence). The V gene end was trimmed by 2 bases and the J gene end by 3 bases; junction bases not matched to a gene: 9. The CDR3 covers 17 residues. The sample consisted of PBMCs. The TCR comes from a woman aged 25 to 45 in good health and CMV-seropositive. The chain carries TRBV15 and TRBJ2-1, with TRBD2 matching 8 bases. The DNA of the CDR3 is TGTGCCACCAGCAGAAATCCGGGACTAGGAAACTACAATGAGCAGTTCTTC. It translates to CATSRNPGLGNYNEQFF.